The 23 T cell receptor beta chains listed next were all sequenced from one sample in a study of graft-versus-host responses after intestinal transplantation. Profiled with immunoSEQ multiplex PCR; TCRdb holds only in-frame clones, not every one. This sample has roughly 120,000 clones; around 92% occur once, and the top ten carry roughly 1.2%. Antigens for these TCRs are unknown. The sequenced sample was unstimulated CD8+ T cells sorted from spleen or lymph node cells, obtained before transplant. Every receptor here comes from a human donor who was the organ donor for an intestinal transplant.

The CDR3 DNA follows: TGTGCCTGTTGGTCCGACAATCCTAATGGCTACACCTTC. It specifies CACWSDNPNGYTF. The gene calls are TRBV30 and TRBJ1-2; no clear D. Trimming cost V 6 bases and J 6 bases, with 17 bases left between them. The V gene's germline CDR1 is GTSNPN and CDR2 SVGIG (reference sequence). This CDR3 has 13 residues.

V and J are TRBV10-3 and TRBJ2-3, with D possibly being TRBD2 (5 bases). V was pared by 6 bases and J by 0 bases, with 16 bases between. This CDR3 spans 16 amino acids. Germline lookup yields CDR1 ENHRY and CDR2 SYGVKD. CDR3 protein: CAISRTVQTSTDTQYF. The CDR3 DNA reads TGTGCCATCAGCCGGACTGTCCAGACTAGCACAGATACGCAGTATTTT.

J is TRBJ2-5 and V is TRBV13; the match to TRBD1 covers 9 bases. V gave up 5 bases and J gave up 3 bases; unmatched junction bases: 7. The length of the CDR3 is 15 residues. Germline V gene data show CDR1 as PRHDT and CDR2 as FYEKMQ (reference sequence). The CDR3 region is CASSLRDREEETQYF. The CDR3 bases are TGTGCCAGCAGCCTCCGGGACAGGGAGGAAGAGACCCAGTACTTC. The full variable domain, its missing parts supplied by reference TRBV13 and TRBJ2-5, is AAGVIQSPRHLIKEKRETATLKCYPIPRHDTVYWYQQGPGQDPQFLISFYEKMQSDKGSIPDRFSAQQFSDYHSELNMSSLELGDSALYFCASSLRDREEETQYFGPGTRLLVL.

The chain combines TRBV4-1 with TRBJ2-5; 9 nucleotides agree with TRBD2. After removal of 0 bases from V and 4 bases from J, the junction contained 6 bases not matched to a gene. Germline V gene data show CDR1 as MGHRA and CDR2 as YSYEKL. This CDR3 is 16 amino acids long. Written as DNA, the CDR3 is TGCGCCAGCAGCCAAGACTCGGCGGGAGGGGGAGAGACCCAGTACTTC. Translated, it gives CASSQDSAGGGETQYF.

This chain connects TRBV6-6 to TRBJ2-5, with 14 bases that match TRBD2. Germline trimming cut 6 bases from V and 5 bases from J; bases unmatched to any gene: 5. CDR1 MNHNY and CDR2 SVGAGI come from the germline V gene (reference sequence). CDR3 length equals 15 residues. The DNA for the CDR3 is TGTGCCAGCAGAGGACTAGCGGGAGGATGGGAGACCCAGTACTTC. Amino acids: CASRGLAGGWETQYF.

The CDR3 region is CASSHPSAGNTEAFF. CDR3 bases: TGCGCCAGCAGCCATCCCTCGGCAGGGAACACTGAAGCTTTCTTT. The V and J genes are TRBV4-1 and TRBJ1-1; the D is unclear. The ends were cut back, 3 bases at V and 1 base at J, with 12 bases in the middle. The CDR3 totals 15 residues. Germline V lookup: CDR1 MGHRA, CDR2 YSYEKL.

This clone was recorded only once. This chain uses TRBV7-9 with TRBJ2-2, with D unclear. CDR3 length: 15 residues. Germline loops: CDR1 SEHNR, CDR2 FQNEAQ (reference sequence). Trimming shortened V by 3 bases and J by 6 bases, and 14 bases separated the two germline ends. The DNA of the CDR3 is TGTGCCAGCAGCTTCAATTCTTACTCTCCCGGGGAGCTGTTTTTT. It encodes CASSFNSYSPGELFF.

V is TRBV4-3 and J is TRBJ2-7; 7 nucleotides match TRBD1. Looked up from germline, CDR1 is LGHNA and CDR2 is YSLEER. The CDR3 sequence is 13 residues long. Unmatched junction bases numbered 7, after V lost 6 bases and J lost 5 bases. The CDR3 region is CASSSGGFNEQYF. Written as DNA, the CDR3 is TGCGCCAGCAGTTCAGGGGGTTTCAACGAGCAGTACTTC.

The V and J genes are TRBV4-2 and TRBJ2-7, with 7 bases identical to TRBD2. J gave up 3 bases and V 1 base, and 18 bases lay outside the gene matches. Germline CDR1 is LGHNA and CDR2 is YNFKEQ. The CDR3 length is 19 residues. CDR3 DNA: TGTGCCAGCAGCCAAGCCTCTGCTCCCGGACTAGTGCGAGACTACGAGCAGTACTTC. Translating gives CASSQASAPGLVRDYEQYF.

The chain recombines TRBV5-1 with TRBJ1-1, with a tentative D call TRBD1 (5 bases). This CDR3 is built from 14 residues. In germline, CDR1 is SGHRS, CDR2 YFSETQ. V was pared by 0 bases and J by 3 bases, with 9 bases between. In DNA form, the CDR3 reads TGCGCCAGCAGCTTGGGGAGGGGTGACACTGAAGCTTTCTTT. This gives the protein CASSLGRGDTEAFF.

The chain recombines TRBV5-1 with TRBJ2-7; D is unclear. The germline gives CDR1 SGHRS, CDR2 YFSETQ. Between the trimmed V and J ends, which lost 0 bases and 6 bases, there was a span of 7 bases. The CDR3 is 12 amino acids. CDR3 sequence (DNA): TGCGCCAGCAGCTTGGTTTACGGCGAGCAGTACTTC. Residues: CASSLVYGEQYF.

This clone appeared once. The CDR3 DNA sequence: TGTGCCAGCAGCCTCCGTCCCAACACCCTCTACGAGCAGTACTTC. Translating it yields CASSLRPNTLYEQYF. The J gene is TRBJ2-7, the V gene TRBV4-2; D call uncertain. This CDR3 has 15 amino acids. Germline CDR1 reads LGHNA; CDR2 reads YNFKEQ. V was cut by 4 bases and J by 3 bases, with 16 bases left in between.

The J gene is TRBJ2-1, the V gene TRBV18; TRBD1 matches at 8 bases. J lost 9 bases, V lost 0 bases, and 10 bases had no gene match. The CDR3 length is 16 residues. In germline, CDR1 is KGHSH, CDR2 LQKENI. The CDR3 coding sequence is TGTGCCAGCTCACCACCCGGAGGACAGGGCACCGTTGAGCAGTTCTTC. Amino acids: CASSPPGGQGTVEQFF.

The chain links TRBV9 to TRBJ1-1, with D hard to call. Trimming left V 4 bases short and J 2 bases short, with 9 bases between. This CDR3 contains 13 residues. The germline V gene has CDR1 SGDLS and CDR2 YYNGEE. CDR3 loop: CASSPDSNTEAFF. CDR3 coding DNA: TGTGCCAGCAGCCCCGATTCAAACACTGAAGCTTTCTTT.

The genes are TRBV19 and TRBJ2-7; 8 nucleotides agree with TRBD1. The CDR3 totals 15 residues. The J segment lost 5 bases and the V segment lost 1 base, leaving 7 bases of the junction unmatched. The germline CDR1 and CDR2 sequences are LNHDA and SQIVND (reference sequence). In DNA form, the CDR3 reads TGTGCCAGTAGTATAGTTCAGGGGGCGCAGGACGAGCAGTACTTC. Protein product: CASSIVQGAQDEQYF.

The chain combines TRBV2 with TRBJ1-3, with TRBD1 as a possible D gene (6 bases). CDR3 size: 15 residues. V lost 2 bases to trimming and J lost 1 base, with 9 bases between them. Germline V gene sequence: CDR1 SNHLY, CDR2 FYNNEI. CDR3 in amino acids: CASSETGWSGNTIYF. The CDR3 DNA reads as TGTGCCAGCAGTGAAACAGGGTGGTCTGGAAACACCATATATTTT.

Only one count was recorded for this clone. V usage is TRBV4-3 and J usage is TRBJ2-1; weak D call: TRBD1 (6 bases). There are 16 residues in the CDR3. Germline V gives CDR1 LGHNA, CDR2 YSLEER. V was cut by 0 bases and J by 5 bases, with 14 bases left in between. The CDR3 DNA reads as TGCGCCAGCAGCCAAGAATGGGGGCGAGTTGACAATGAGCAGTTCTTC. Amino acid sequence: CASSQEWGRVDNEQFF.

This rearrangement joins TRBV6-1 to TRBJ1-1; D is ambiguous. From germline, CDR1 is MNHNS and CDR2 SASEGT. Trimming shortened V by 7 bases and J by 3 bases, and 15 bases separated the two germline ends. This CDR3 is 14 amino acids long. CDR3 DNA: TGTGCCAGCAACCCGTCCCCCTCGGACACTGAAGCTTTCTTT. Protein sequence: CASNPSPSDTEAFF.

The chain employs TRBV6-1 and TRBJ1-1; D not certain. V lost 6 bases, J lost 1 base, and 6 bases lay in between. This CDR3 is 12 amino acids long. Germline values: CDR1 MNHNS, CDR2 SASEGT. The CDR3 loop is CASREGNTEAFF. In DNA, the CDR3 is TGTGCCAGCAGAGAGGGGAACACTGAAGCTTTCTTT.

V gene TRBV10-1 combines with J gene TRBJ2-5; 12 nucleotides line up with TRBD2. The ends lost 5 bases at V and 5 bases at J; junction bases unmatched: 12. The CDR3 totals 17 residues. Germline-derived CDR1 and CDR2 are WNHNN and SYGVQD (reference sequence). CDR3 coding DNA: TGCGCCAGCAGTTTATCGGGACTAGCGGGTACCTTCGAGACCCAGTACTTC. It yields the protein CASSLSGLAGTFETQYF.

The CDR3 loop reads CASSSQVSSYNEQFF. CDR3 coding DNA: TGTGCCAGCAGTTCCCAGGTCAGCTCCTACAATGAGCAGTTCTTC. V and J are TRBV6-6 and TRBJ2-1; no clear D. CDR1 and CDR2 from the germline V gene are MNHNY and SVGAGI (reference sequence). V was pared by 4 bases and J by 0 bases, with 10 bases between. The CDR3 contains 15 residues.

The rearrangement joins TRBV2 to TRBJ2-1; D unclear. V lost 4 bases and J 10 bases, leaving 5 bases between the germline ends. Germline V gene data show CDR1 as SNHLY and CDR2 as FYNNEI. The CDR3 sequence is 10 residues long. This CDR3 is CASSGVEQFF. In DNA form, the CDR3 reads TGTGCCAGCAGTGGGGTGGAGCAGTTCTTC.

The J gene is TRBJ2-1, the V gene TRBV30; TRBD2 agrees at 7 bases. This CDR3 comprises 14 residues. The V segment lost 2 bases and the J segment 4 bases; nucleotides outside the gene matches: 5. Germline lookup yields CDR1 GTSNPN and CDR2 SVGIG (reference sequence). CDR3 in amino acids: CAWSRLAEYNEQFF. The DNA of the CDR3 is TGTGCCTGGAGTCGGCTAGCGGAATACAATGAGCAGTTCTTC.